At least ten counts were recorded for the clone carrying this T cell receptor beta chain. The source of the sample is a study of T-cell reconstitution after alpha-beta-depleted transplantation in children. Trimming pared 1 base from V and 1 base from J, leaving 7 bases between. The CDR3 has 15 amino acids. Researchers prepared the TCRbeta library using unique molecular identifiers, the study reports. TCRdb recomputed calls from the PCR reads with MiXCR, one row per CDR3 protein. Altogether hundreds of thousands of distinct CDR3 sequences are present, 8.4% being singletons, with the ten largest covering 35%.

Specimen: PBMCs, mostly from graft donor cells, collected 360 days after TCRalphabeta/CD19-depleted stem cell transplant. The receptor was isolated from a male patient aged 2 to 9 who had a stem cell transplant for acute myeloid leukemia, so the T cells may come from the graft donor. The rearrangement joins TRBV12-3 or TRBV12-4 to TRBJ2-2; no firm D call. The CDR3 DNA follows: TGTGCCAGCAGTTTAGGGGCAGAGAACACCGGGGAGCTGTTTTTT. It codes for CASSLGAENTGELFF.